This T cell receptor beta chain was retrieved from a study of cytomegalovirus exposure and HLA in healthy donors. For the study at large: A subsequent analysis reported that the 120 or so validation repertoires were produced on the same platform that had also been used for the roughly 700 first-cohort repertoires. The study, taken as a whole, reports: Altogether, 150 to 200 TCR beta chains were recorded as cytomegalovirus-associated. The tendency of first-cohort TCR clusters to co-occur in the 120 validation repertoires was the finding of a later analysis.

Of note for this clone: Its antigen is currently unknown.

Only in-frame clones appear in the TCRdb table, and some are missing; sequencing was by immunoSEQ multiplex PCR. The table includes 250,000 to 400,000 clones, roughly 87% detected once. CDR1 is SGHNT and CDR2 is YENEEA in the germline V gene. The CDR3 consists of 14 residues. With 5 bases clipped from V and 9 bases from J, the junction kept 10 bases outside the gene matches. Separation from the approximately 710-subject first cohort characterized the 120-subject validation cohort, to which the donors belonged. Sequencing was performed on PBMCs. This sequence joins TRBV11-3 and TRBJ2-1, with 7 bases lining up with TRBD2. This TCR derives from a man younger than 40 in good health and CMV-seronegative. DNA of the CDR3: TGTGCCAGCAGCCCAATCGGGGGGAGTCCTGAGCAGTTCTTC. Translating gives CASSPIGGSPEQFF.